These T cell receptor beta chains were read from a single sample in a study of cytomegalovirus exposure and HLA in healthy donors. Repertoires were generated with immunoSEQ multiplex PCR, while TCRdb's copy carries only in-frame clones and drops some. The sample carries about 220,000 clones, 82% recorded once. Sequencing input: PBMCs. The receptors stem from a man in his forties in good health and CMV-seropositive. Each CDR3 is given with its conserved first and last residue. The D gene is left open where the match is weak. Size values are once, few and many counts, or a class for expanded clones, and some rows have none.

V	J	size	D	CDR3	DNA
TRBV5-1	TRBJ1-1	-	-	CASSLGPGVGTEAFF	TGCGCCAGCAGCTTGGGGCCCGGGGTTGGGACTGAAGCTTTCTTT
TRBV4-1	TRBJ2-1	-	-	CASSRSRGGSPKIPSSYNEQFF	TGCGCCAGCAGCCGTAGCAGGGGAGGGTCCCCCAAGATCCCAAGCTCCTACAATGAGCAGTTCTTC
TRBV27	TRBJ2-1	-	TRBD2	CASSSLAGGYNEQFF	TGTGCCAGCAGTTCGTTAGCGGGAGGATACAATGAGCAGTTCTTC
TRBV6-4	TRBJ2-1	-	TRBD1	CASSPVRQGTNEQFF	TGTGCCAGCTCCCCCGTACGACAGGGGACCAATGAGCAGTTCTTC
TRBV5-6	TRBJ1-5	-	TRBD1	CASSRTDRPNQPQHF	TGTGCCAGCAGCCGGACGGACAGGCCAAATCAGCCCCAGCATTTT
TRBV18	TRBJ1-1	-	-	CASSPATGNTEAFF	TGTGCCAGCTCACCAGCCACAGGGAACACTGAAGCTTTCTTT
TRBV7-6	TRBJ2-7	few	TRBD2	CASSLVSASGTSYEQYF	TGTGCCAGCAGCTTAGTCAGCGCTAGCGGGACCTCCTACGAGCAGTACTTC
TRBV7-9	TRBJ2-3	-	TRBD2	CASSPYPSGGPGNTQYF	TGTGCCAGCAGCCCCTACCCTTCGGGAGGGCCGGGGAATACGCAGTATTTT
TRBV6-5	TRBJ2-1	-	-	CASTPGADNEQFF	TGTGCCAGCACCCCAGGCGCAGACAATGAGCAGTTCTTC
TRBV7-6	TRBJ2-7	-	TRBD1	CASSADRGYEQYF	TGTGCCAGCAGCGCGGACAGGGGCTACGAGCAGTACTTC
TRBV19	TRBJ1-2	-	-	CASYRSGRNGYTF	TGTGCCAGTTACCGCTCGGGGAGAAATGGCTACACCTTC
TRBV29-1	TRBJ1-1	-	-	CSAGRGLSNTEAFF	TGCAGCGCCGGGAGGGGACTTTCGAACACTGAAGCTTTCTTT
TRBV7-9	TRBJ2-3	-	-	CASSLESRGETDTQYF	TGTGCCAGCAGCTTAGAATCCAGGGGGGAGACAGATACGCAGTATTTT
TRBV6-1	TRBJ2-4	-	-	CASSDPLTGGINIQYF	TGTGCCAGCAGTGATCCTCTGACCGGCGGTATAAACATTCAGTACTTC
TRBV9	TRBJ2-1	-	TRBD2	CASSPPPQLANSYNEQFF	TGTGCCAGCAGCCCTCCCCCCCAACTAGCGAACTCCTACAATGAGCAGTTCTTC